These T cell receptor beta chains were read from a single sample in a study of read filtering for tumor transcriptome and immune sequencing. TCRdb reprocessed the reads via MiXCR and lists one record per CDR3 protein. This table has 57,000 or so distinct CDR3 sequences, approximately 20% appearing once. Specimen: a population of CD138-negative cells sorted from bone marrow. All receptors derive from a donor at least 40 years old with multiple myeloma. CDR3s include the opening cysteine and the closing phenylalanine or tryptophan. D genes are given only for firm matches. Clone size, where shown, is once, few, many, or a class for clones that have expanded.

D: -
size: many
V: TRBV6-1
J: TRBJ2-3
DNA: TGTGCCAGCAGTGACGGCACAGATACGCAGTATTTT
CDR3: CASSDGTDTQYF

D: -
size: many
V: TRBV29-1
J: TRBJ1-5
DNA: TGCAGCGTAGGGGAAACGGATCAGCCCCAGCATTTT
CDR3: CSVGETDQPQHF

D: TRBD1
size: many
V: TRBV6-5
J: TRBJ1-5
DNA: TGTGCCAGCAGTAAATGGACAGGGGGCGATCAGCCCCAGCATTTT
CDR3: CASSKWTGGDQPQHF

D: -
size: many
V: TRBV7-8
J: TRBJ1-1
DNA: TGTGCCAGCAGCTTAGCGAACTACCGGATGAACACTGAAGCTTTCTTT
CDR3: CASSLANYRMNTEAFF

D: -
size: many
V: TRBV24-1
J: TRBJ2-3
DNA: TGTGCCACCAGTGATTCCCCTAGCTCGCAGTATTTT
CDR3: CATSDSPSSQYF

D: TRBD2
size: many
V: TRBV7-9
J: TRBJ2-1
DNA: TGTGCCAGCAGCTCGGGCTGGCGAGCGGGAGGCCGCAATGAGCAGTTCTTC
CDR3: CASSSGWRAGGRNEQFF

D: TRBD1
size: few
V: TRBV2
J: TRBJ1-5
DNA: TGTGCCAGCAGTACCGACAGGGACCAGCCCCAGCATTTT
CDR3: CASSTDRDQPQHF

D: -
size: many
V: TRBV18
J: TRBJ2-5
DNA: TGTGCCAGCTCACCACTTCCCCGGCCAGAGACCCAGTACTTC
CDR3: CASSPLPRPETQYF

D: -
size: many
V: TRBV28
J: TRBJ1-1
DNA: TGTGCCAGCAGGCCCCCTGCATACACTGAAGCTTTCTTT
CDR3: CASRPPAYTEAFF

D: -
size: many
V: TRBV5-6
J: TRBJ2-7
DNA: TGTGCCAGCAAATCTAGGTTTCGCGAGCAGTACTTC
CDR3: CASKSRFREQYF

D: -
size: many
V: TRBV6-5
J: TRBJ2-1
DNA: TGTGCCAGCAGTTACTCAACTGGTGAGCAGTTCTTC
CDR3: CASSYSTGEQFF

D: -
size: few
V: TRBV20-1
J: TRBJ2-3
DNA: TGCAGTGCTAGTTTCGGGAGATCGGGCACAGATACGCAGTATTTT
CDR3: CSASFGRSGTDTQYF

D: TRBD2
size: few
V: TRBV6-5
J: TRBJ2-3
DNA: TGTGCCAGCAGTTACGGGAGCGGGAGTGATACGCAGTATTTT
CDR3: CASSYGSGSDTQYF

D: -
size: many
V: TRBV19
J: TRBJ2-7
DNA: TGTGCCAGCACAGGGGACTCATACGAGCAGTACTTC
CDR3: CASTGDSYEQYF

D: -
size: -
V: TRBV5-5
J: TRBJ1-3
DNA: TGTGCCAGCAGCTTCGGTCAGGGGATCCTCTCTGGAAACACCATATATTTT
CDR3: CASSFGQGILSGNTIYF

D: TRBD2
size: many
V: TRBV10-3
J: TRBJ2-2
DNA: TGTGCCTCCACCGACCCGCGGGGGGTCCCCACCGGGGAGCTGTTTTTT
CDR3: CASTDPRGVPTGELFF

D: -
size: many
V: TRBV15
J: TRBJ2-5
DNA: TGTGCCACCAGCAGAGTGGCAGGGGAAGAGACCCAGTACTTC
CDR3: CATSRVAGEETQYF

D: -
size: many
V: TRBV11-2
J: TRBJ2-3
DNA: TGTGCCAGCAGCCTAGGGCAGGGTTCGCAGTATTTT
CDR3: CASSLGQGSQYF

D: TRBD2
size: many
V: TRBV19
J: TRBJ2-3
DNA: TGTGCCAGTAAGGGGGCGGGAGGGCCGACAGATACGCAGTATTTT
CDR3: CASKGAGGPTDTQYF

D: TRBD2
size: -
V: TRBV5-4
J: TRBJ2-3
DNA: TGTGCCAGCAGCTTGGCCGAGCGGGGGGGCGATACGCAGTATTTT
CDR3: CASSLAERGGDTQYF

D: TRBD1
size: -
V: TRBV6-2/TRBV6-3
J: TRBJ1-5
DNA: TGTGCCAGCAGGGAACCCGAGGAGGGGGCCCCGCATTTC
CDR3: CASREPEEGAPHF

D: TRBD2
size: -
V: TRBV10-2
J: TRBJ2-2
DNA: TGCGCCAGCAGGGTAGCGGGAGGGCGCACCGGGGAGCTGTTTTTT
CDR3: CASRVAGGRTGELFF